This TCR beta chain appears in the sequencing data of a study of T cell responses to AZD1222 COVID-19 vaccine. Method: immunoSEQ multiplex PCR; TCRdb's copy keeps in-frame clones and lacks some. The sample shows about 160,000 clones, 90% of them seen only once. CDR1 is MNHEY and CDR2 is SVGAGI in the germline V gene. This CDR3 has 13 residues. The ends were cut back, 7 bases at V and 8 bases at J, with 15 bases in the middle. Study conclusions and caveats: Only six people who got AZD1222 tested seropositive at baseline. Scientists sampled the repertoires only once the peak T cell response had passed. Spike-wide vaccine-associated CD4 TCRs dominated at 160-218 and 743-854.

Both about-4-week and about-12-week second-dose recipients were combined. This clone was detected only once. What it binds is not known. The V and J genes are TRBV6-5 and TRBJ2-1; perhaps D is TRBD1 or TRBD2 (5 bases each). This TCR was recovered from an adult who received the AZD1222 COVID-19 vaccine. The sequencing here drew on peripheral blood, taken 28 days after the second AZD1222 dose. The DNA of the CDR3 is TGTGCCAGCAATCCCGGGGCTTGGGATGAGCAGTTCTTC. The encoded protein is CASNPGAWDEQFF.